Listed here is a single T cell receptor (beta chain). Its antigen is as yet unknown. These data are taken from a study of immune evolution from preneoplasia to lung adenocarcinoma. The study's findings and limits: Top clone share appeared to fall from AAH through AIS, MIA, adenocarcinoma.

CDR1 is SEHNR and CDR2 is FQNEAQ in the germline V gene (reference sequence). This CDR3 has 14 residues. Trimming took 5 bases from V and 6 from J, leaving 16 bases between them. TCRdb keeps only in-frame clones here, not all; method: immunoSEQ multiplex PCR. The top ten hold around 3.3% of the sample, which has roughly 2,800 clones, around 90% seen once. The chain combines TRBV7-9 with TRBJ2-5; D may match TRBD1 or TRBD2 (5 bases each). Material for sequencing was FFPE adjacent normal lung tissue. The receptor's source is a person aged 65 to 85 with lung adenocarcinoma. CDR3 protein: CASSPRDPSKTQYF. CDR3 coding DNA: TGTGCCAGCAGCCCTCGGGACCCTTCGAAGACCCAGTACTTC.